The rows below give T cell receptor beta chains drawn from one sample of a study of CD8 T cells in Susac syndrome. MiXCR, run by TCRdb on the immunoSEQ multiplex PCR reads, gives a single entry per CDR3 protein. The table has more than 100,000 distinct CDR3 sequences, just over 95% seen once; the top ten hold less than 0.15%. The sample consisted of CD4+ T cells from PBMCs. Receptors originate from a human donor with Susac syndrome. CDR3s include the opening cysteine and the closing phenylalanine or tryptophan. A D gene is named only where the DNA matches it firmly. Size is omitted from some rows. Given values are once, few, many or a class for expanded clones.

v_gene: TRBV29-1; d_gene: -; j_gene: TRBJ2-7; abundance: -; CDR3nt: TGCAGCGTTGGGTCGGACCCGTGGGGCTCCTACGAGCAGTACTTC; CDR3aa: CSVGSDPWGSYEQYF
v_gene: TRBV20-1; d_gene: -; j_gene: TRBJ2-1; abundance: few; CDR3nt: TGCAGTGCTAGAGGCTATAATGAGCAGTTCTTC; CDR3aa: CSARGYNEQFF
v_gene: TRBV6-1; d_gene: -; j_gene: TRBJ1-2; abundance: -; CDR3nt: TGTGCCAGCAGCGCGACTCCCCTCACCTTTTCCTATGGCTACACCTTC; CDR3aa: CASSATPLTFSYGYTF
v_gene: TRBV25-1; d_gene: -; j_gene: TRBJ2-5; abundance: -; CDR3nt: TGTGCCAGCAGCACAGCGGACAGCCAAGAGACCCAGTACTTC; CDR3aa: CASSTADSQETQYF
v_gene: TRBV7-2; d_gene: TRBD1; j_gene: TRBJ2-5; abundance: -; CDR3nt: TGTGCCAGCAGCTCCTCCGGGACAGGGCAAGAGACCCAGTACTTC; CDR3aa: CASSSSGTGQETQYF
v_gene: TRBV5-4; d_gene: TRBD2; j_gene: TRBJ2-7; abundance: -; CDR3nt: TGTGCCAGCAGCCAACCTTCATGGAGCGGGAGCTACGAGCAGTACTTC; CDR3aa: CASSQPSWSGSYEQYF
v_gene: TRBV29-1; d_gene: TRBD1; j_gene: TRBJ2-7; abundance: -; CDR3nt: TGCAGCGTTACCTGGACAGGGGAATACGAGCAGTACTTC; CDR3aa: CSVTWTGEYEQYF
v_gene: TRBV5-1; d_gene: TRBD2; j_gene: TRBJ2-1; abundance: -; CDR3nt: TGCGCCAGCAGCAAACTAGCGGGAGAGGGGAATGAGCAGTTCTTC; CDR3aa: CASSKLAGEGNEQFF
v_gene: TRBV7-9; d_gene: -; j_gene: TRBJ2-1; abundance: once; CDR3nt: TGTGCCAGCAGCTTCTTCAGGGGCGACAATGAGCAGTTCTTC; CDR3aa: CASSFFRGDNEQFF
v_gene: TRBV2; d_gene: -; j_gene: TRBJ2-4; abundance: -; CDR3nt: TGTGCCAGCAGTGAAGAACTAGCCAAAAACATTCAGTACTTC; CDR3aa: CASSEELAKNIQYF
v_gene: TRBV29-1; d_gene: -; j_gene: TRBJ1-1; abundance: -; CDR3nt: TGCAGCGTTGAACGGCAGGCCGCAGCTTTCTTT; CDR3aa: CSVERQAAAFF
v_gene: TRBV12-3/TRBV12-4; d_gene: TRBD1; j_gene: TRBJ1-1; abundance: -; CDR3nt: TGTGCCAGCAGTTTCCAGGGGGAGACTGAAGCTTTCTTT; CDR3aa: CASSFQGETEAFF
v_gene: TRBV20-1; d_gene: TRBD2; j_gene: TRBJ2-1; abundance: -; CDR3nt: TGCAGTGCTAGTCCTAGCGGGAGGTGGAATGAGCAGTTCTTC; CDR3aa: CSASPSGRWNEQFF
v_gene: TRBV9; d_gene: -; j_gene: TRBJ1-1; abundance: -; CDR3nt: TGTGCCAGCAGGACGGGACTTACGAACACTGAAGCTTTCTTT; CDR3aa: CASRTGLTNTEAFF
v_gene: TRBV5-4; d_gene: TRBD1; j_gene: TRBJ2-7; abundance: -; CDR3nt: TGTGCCAGCAGCACTCCTACGCCGGGACAGGGGGCGAGAGAGCAGTACTTC; CDR3aa: CASSTPTPGQGAREQYF
v_gene: TRBV20-1; d_gene: -; j_gene: TRBJ1-4; abundance: -; CDR3nt: TGCAGTGCTAGACCGAGGCCTGCAACTAATGAAAAACTGTTTTTT; CDR3aa: CSARPRPATNEKLFF
v_gene: TRBV5-1; d_gene: -; j_gene: TRBJ1-5; abundance: -; CDR3nt: TGCGCCAGCAGCTTGGATGCGAATCAGCCCCAGCATTTT; CDR3aa: CASSLDANQPQHF
v_gene: TRBV27; d_gene: -; j_gene: TRBJ1-5; abundance: -; CDR3nt: TGTGCCAGCAGCCCGGACAGACCGAATCAGCCCCAGCATTTT; CDR3aa: CASSPDRPNQPQHF
v_gene: TRBV3-1; d_gene: TRBD1; j_gene: TRBJ2-3; abundance: -; CDR3nt: TGTGCCAGCAGCCTACGACAGGGCGCAGATACGCAGTATTTT; CDR3aa: CASSLRQGADTQYF
v_gene: TRBV10-3; d_gene: TRBD1; j_gene: TRBJ1-1; abundance: -; CDR3nt: TGTGCCATCAGAGGACAGGAGGAGGGAGCTTTCTTT; CDR3aa: CAIRGQEEGAFF
v_gene: TRBV7-8; d_gene: TRBD1; j_gene: TRBJ1-3; abundance: -; CDR3nt: TGTGCCAGCAGCTTTGGACAGGGTAGAAACACCATATATTTT; CDR3aa: CASSFGQGRNTIYF
v_gene: TRBV29-1; d_gene: TRBD1; j_gene: TRBJ2-7; abundance: -; CDR3nt: TGCAGCGTTGCTTGGTGGGGACAGGGGGTGGGAGAGCAGTACTTC; CDR3aa: CSVAWWGQGVGEQYF
v_gene: TRBV15; d_gene: -; j_gene: TRBJ2-4; abundance: -; CDR3nt: TGTGCCACCAGCTCCCGGAGGACTCCCTCAAACATTCAGTACTTC; CDR3aa: CATSSRRTPSNIQYF
v_gene: TRBV29-1; d_gene: -; j_gene: TRBJ2-2; abundance: -; CDR3nt: TGCAGCGTTGGCGAAAACACCGGGGAGCTGTTTTTT; CDR3aa: CSVGENTGELFF
v_gene: TRBV7-9; d_gene: TRBD2; j_gene: TRBJ2-1; abundance: once; CDR3nt: TGTGCCAGCACCACTGGACTAGCGCAAGAGCAGTTCTTC; CDR3aa: CASTTGLAQEQFF
v_gene: TRBV24-1; d_gene: -; j_gene: TRBJ2-3; abundance: -; CDR3nt: TGTGCCACCAGTGACCCCGGACGCGACGCCACAGATACGCAGTATTTT; CDR3aa: CATSDPGRDATDTQYF
v_gene: TRBV15; d_gene: TRBD2; j_gene: TRBJ2-3; abundance: -; CDR3nt: TGTGCCACCACCCCCGGCGGGAGCGGCACAGATACGCAGTATTTT; CDR3aa: CATTPGGSGTDTQYF
v_gene: TRBV29-1; d_gene: -; j_gene: TRBJ2-3; abundance: -; CDR3nt: TGCAGCGTTCACAGCTCTAGCACAGATACGCAGTATTTT; CDR3aa: CSVHSSSTDTQYF
v_gene: TRBV7-2; d_gene: -; j_gene: TRBJ1-1; abundance: -; CDR3nt: TGTGCCAGCAGCGCCCGGCGCAACACTGAAGCTTTCTTT; CDR3aa: CASSARRNTEAFF
v_gene: TRBV5-4; d_gene: -; j_gene: TRBJ2-3; abundance: -; CDR3nt: TGTGCCAGCAGCTTGCGTGGGGGCCTAGCAGATACGCAGTATTTT; CDR3aa: CASSLRGGLADTQYF